This T cell receptor beta chain was recorded in a study of control samples from healthy donors and cancer patients. The data were produced by immunoSEQ multiplex PCR, yet TCRdb's version contains in-frame clones alone and is incomplete. The table lists about 200,000 clones. Per germline, CDR1 LGHNA and CDR2 YSLEER. The length of the CDR3 is 13 residues. The V end was cut by 9 bases, the J end by 6 bases, with 17 bases between. The sample comprised blood. This clonotype originated in a woman aged 25 to 39 in good health. The rearrangement joins TRBV4-3 to TRBJ1-2; a weak D match, TRBD1 (6 bases). The CDR3 nucleotides read TGCGCCAGGGCCGGGCAGGGGTTAGATGGCTACACCTTC. Protein product: CARAGQGLDGYTF.